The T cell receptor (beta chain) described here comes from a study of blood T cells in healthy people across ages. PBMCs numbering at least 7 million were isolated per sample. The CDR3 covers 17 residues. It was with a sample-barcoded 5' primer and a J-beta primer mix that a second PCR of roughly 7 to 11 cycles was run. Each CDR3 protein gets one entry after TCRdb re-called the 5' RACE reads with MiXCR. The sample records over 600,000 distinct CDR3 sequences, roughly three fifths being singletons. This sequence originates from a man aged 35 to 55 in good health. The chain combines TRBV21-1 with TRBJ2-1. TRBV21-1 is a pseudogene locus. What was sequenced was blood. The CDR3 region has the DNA TGTGCCAGCAGCTGGCAGAGTATACCAAAACCATACAATGAGCAGTTCTTC. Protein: CASSWQSIPKPYNEQFF.